Below are 26 T cell receptor beta chains sequenced from a single sample in a study of blood T cell repertoires in COVID-19 (dated by TCRdb to the early 2020s). Library preparation used the immunoSEQ multiplex PCR assay. TCRdb holds this immuneACCESS table with in-frame rearrangements only. Some clones are missing; in checked studies, unresolved V genes explain under half, and the rest has no known cause. The sample contains 150,000 to 200,000 clones, 80% to 90% of them found a single time. The ten largest clones take up 9.5% to 12% of the sample. Sequences were obtained from peripheral blood. All receptors derive from a human donor with active or convalescent COVID-19. The donor label of this sample is uncertain.

This chain connects TRBV7-3 to TRBJ2-3, with D possibly TRBD2 on 7 matching bases. Germline V CDR1 and CDR2: SGHTA, FQGTGA. Trimming removed 1 base at V and 3 bases at J, with 11 bases between. The CDR3 has 15 residues. For the CDR3, the DNA is TGTGCCAGCAGCTTAATCGGGGGGCGGACAGATACGCAGTATTTT. It codes for CASSLIGGRTDTQYF.

The J gene is TRBJ2-1, the V gene TRBV2; TRBD2 aligns across 9 bases. In germline, CDR1 is SNHLY, CDR2 FYNNEI. V lost 3 bases to trimming and J lost 12 bases; unmatched junction nucleotides: 9. The CDR3 spans 14 residues. Written as DNA, the CDR3 is TGTGCCAGCAGTGAGGCTAGCGGGGAGGTTGGGCAGTTCTTC. As protein: CASSEASGEVGQFF.

This chain connects TRBV25-1 to TRBJ1-4; D is perhaps TRBD1 (5 bases). This CDR3 contains 14 residues. V was cut by 8 bases and J by 7 bases, with 17 bases left in between. Germline V gives CDR1 MGHDK, CDR2 SYGVNS. The CDR3 reads CASGPAGTREKLFF. CDR3 bases: TGTGCCAGCGGCCCCGCGGGGACTCGTGAAAAACTGTTTTTT.

This sequence joins TRBV27 and TRBJ2-1; the D gene is possibly TRBD2 (5 bases). V lost 2 bases, J lost 4 bases, and 18 bases lay in between. There are 17 residues in the CDR3. Germline CDR1 and CDR2: MNHEY and SMNVEV (reference sequence). CDR3: CASSLHRRSSGYNEQFF. The CDR3 coding sequence is TGTGCCAGCAGTTTACACCGGAGGAGTTCAGGTTACAATGAGCAGTTCTTC.

This chain links TRBV28 with TRBJ1-2; maybe TRBD1 (6 bases). The V end lost 11 bases, the J end lost 5 bases, and 12 bases lay between the germline ends. Germline CDR1 MDHEN, CDR2 SYDVKM. The CDR3 consists of 11 residues. The CDR3: CAYQGHYGYTF. CDR3 nucleotides: TGTGCCTATCAGGGGCATTATGGCTACACCTTC.

The V call is TRBV3-1 (or the pseudogene TRBV3-2), the J call TRBJ2-1; D gene unclear. Trimming took 4 bases from V and 9 from J, leaving 13 bases between them. The CDR3 spans 13 residues. The germline CDR1 and CDR2 sequences are LGHDT and YNNKEL (reference sequence). The CDR3 region has the DNA TGTGCCAGCAGCCGATCGCGGTCCGGTGAGCAGTTCTTC. Encoded protein: CASSRSRSGEQFF.

The chain is built from TRBV11-2 and TRBJ1-4, with 11 bases lining up with TRBD1. Germline CDR1 SGHAT, CDR2 FQNNGV. The CDR3 sequence is 18 residues long. The V segment lost 5 bases and the J segment 0 bases; nucleotides outside the gene matches: 8. This chain's CDR3 is CASSRDRGWIATNEKLFF. The CDR3 coding sequence is TGTGCCAGCAGCCGGGACAGGGGGTGGATTGCAACTAATGAAAAACTGTTTTTT.

The chain couples TRBV14 to TRBJ1-4; possible D gene TRBD1, 5 bases. Germline values: CDR1 SGHDN, CDR2 FVKESK. The V and J ends lost 4 bases and 8 bases respectively, with 11 bases between them. The length of the CDR3 is 13 residues. The CDR3 loop reads CASSRGLREKLFF. CDR3 in DNA: TGTGCCAGCAGCCGGGGCCTCCGCGAAAAACTGTTTTTT. Based on the CDR3 plus reference TRBV14 and TRBJ1-4, the full variable domain is EAGVTQFPSHSVIEKGQTVTLRCDPISGHDNLYWYRRVMGKEIKFLLHFVKESKQDESGMPNNRFLAERTGGTYSTLKVQPAELEDSGVYFCASSRGLREKLFFGSGTQLSVL.

This sequence joins TRBV6-5 and TRBJ1-1; tentatively, D is TRBD1 (5 bases). V lost 4 bases and J 11 bases, leaving 11 bases between the germline ends. There are 11 residues in the CDR3. Germline CDR1 MNHEY, CDR2 SVGAGI. DNA of the CDR3: TGTGCCAGCAGTTGGGGGACTACGGCTTTCTTT. It codes for CASSWGTTAFF.

The chain combines TRBV7-3 with TRBJ2-1, with 8 bases that match TRBD1. Trimming took 2 bases from V and 7 from J; bases not matched to a gene: 7. The CDR3 covers 15 residues. Per germline, CDR1 SGHTA and CDR2 FQGTGA. The CDR3 nucleotides read TGTGCCAGCAGCTTACGGCAGGGGGCGTTAAATGAGCAGTTCTTC. Encoded protein: CASSLRQGALNEQFF.

V gene TRBV24-1 combines with J gene TRBJ2-1; 8 bases align to TRBD1. The CDR3 consists of 16 residues. Germline-derived CDR1 and CDR2 are KGHDR and SFDVKD. The V segment lost 3 bases and the J segment 5 bases; nucleotides outside the gene matches: 8. CDR3 in DNA: TGTGCCACCAGTGATCAGGGACAGGTTATTGACAATGAGCAGTTCTTC. Protein product: CATSDQGQVIDNEQFF.

The V and J genes are TRBV6-6 and TRBJ1-2; TRBD1 aligns across 8 bases. The CDR3 contains 14 residues. Germline CDR1 MNHNY, CDR2 SVGAGI (reference sequence). J lost 5 bases, V lost 10 bases, and 12 bases had no gene match. The CDR3 bases are TGTGCCACAAAGTGGACAGGGATATGGTATGGCTACACCTTC. It specifies CATKWTGIWYGYTF.

V usage is TRBV2 and J usage is TRBJ2-7; D is possibly TRBD1 (5 bases). CDR3 size: 13 residues. Germline CDR1 and CDR2: SNHLY and FYNNEI. Trimming shortened V by 6 bases and J by 6 bases, and 15 bases separated the two germline ends. CDR3 coding DNA: TGTGCCAGCAGGGGGCTAATTAGTTTCGAGCAGTACTTC. It encodes CASRGLISFEQYF.

This clone has only one observation. The rearrangement joins TRBV5-1 to TRBJ2-7; 10 nucleotides agree with TRBD1. This CDR3 region has 15 residues. With V trimmed by 4 bases and J by 7 bases, 11 bases remained unmatched. Germline V gene sequence: CDR1 SGHRS, CDR2 YFSETQ. The CDR3, as DNA: TGCGCCAGCAGCCCAAGACAGGGGGCTCCCAAGGAGCAGTACTTC. Translation: CASSPRQGAPKEQYF.

This sequence joins TRBV7-9 and TRBJ2-7; D is possibly TRBD2 (6 bases). With 0 bases removed from V and 3 bases from J, the gap between germline ends came to 9 bases. This CDR3 spans 14 amino acids. From germline, CDR1 is SEHNR and CDR2 FQNEAQ (reference sequence). The CDR3 protein is CASSLAGRIYEQYF. In DNA, the CDR3 is TGTGCCAGCAGCTTAGCAGGGAGGATCTACGAGCAGTACTTC. Full variable domain (rest looked up from reference TRBV7-9 and TRBJ2-7): DTGVSQNPRHKITKRGQNVTFRCDPISEHNRLYWYRQTLGQGPEFLTYFQNEAQLEKSRLLSDRFSAERPKGSFSTLEIQRTEQGDSAMYLCASSLAGRIYEQYFGPGTRLTVT.

V gene TRBV19 combines with J gene TRBJ2-7; the match to TRBD2 covers 12 bases. This CDR3 comprises 15 residues. The junction had 9 bases not matched to a gene; V was cut back by 5 bases and J by 7 bases. Per germline, CDR1 LNHDA and CDR2 SQIVND (reference sequence). As DNA, the CDR3 is TGTGCCAGTAGTTCTTGGACTAGCGGGGCCAGGGAGCAGTACTTC. It translates to CASSSWTSGAREQYF.

At least ten counts were recorded for this clone. J is TRBJ2-7 and V is TRBV28; D remains ambiguous. Germline V gene data show CDR1 as MDHEN and CDR2 as SYDVKM. V dropped 4 bases and J dropped 3 bases, with 4 bases sitting between them. The CDR3 is 11 residues long. CDR3 amino acids: CASSSFYEQYF. The CDR3 coding sequence is TGTGCCAGCAGTTCTTTCTACGAGCAGTACTTC. Full variable domain (remainder filled in from reference TRBV28 and TRBJ2-7): DVKVTQSSRYLVKRTGEKVFLECVQDMDHENMFWYRQDPGLGLRLIYFSYDVKMKEKGDIPEGYSVSREKKERFSLILESASTNQTSMYLCASSSFYEQYFGPGTRLTVT.

The chain has TRBV18 and TRBJ2-7; 7 positions agree with TRBD2. The CDR3 has 15 amino acids. Trimming cost V 2 bases and J 5 bases; bases outside gene matches: 9. From germline, CDR1 is KGHSH and CDR2 LQKENI. DNA for the CDR3: TGTGCCAGCTCACCAGCTTTGGGGAGGGTCCACGAGCAGTACTTC. Its translation: CASSPALGRVHEQYF.

The chain links TRBV7-2 to TRBJ1-6, with 8 bases matching TRBD1. Germline CDR1 reads SGHTA; CDR2 reads FQGNSA. V gave up 3 bases and J gave up 7 bases; unmatched junction bases: 2. This CDR3 has 14 residues. This CDR3 reads CASSFTGGNSPLHF. The CDR3 DNA follows: TGTGCCAGCAGCTTCACAGGGGGAAATTCACCCCTCCACTTT.

This chain links TRBV3-1 (or the pseudogene TRBV3-2) with TRBJ2-2; 7 bases line up with TRBD2. The CDR3 extends over 14 amino acids. Germline CDR1 reads LGHDT; CDR2 reads YNNKEL (reference sequence). V lost 8 bases and J lost 2; bases outside the gene matches: 5. CDR3 DNA: TGTGCCAGCCGGGGGAGGGCCAACACCGGGGAGCTGTTTTTT. Protein product: CASRGRANTGELFF.

This rearrangement joins TRBV11-3 to TRBJ2-1; tentative D call: TRBD2 (6 bases). The CDR3 extends over 15 amino acids. The germline gives CDR1 SGHNT, CDR2 YENEEA. V lost 5 bases to trimming and J lost 2 bases, with 13 bases between them. CDR3: CASSAGGETYNEQFF. DNA of the CDR3: TGTGCCAGCAGCGCCGGAGGGGAAACCTACAATGAGCAGTTCTTC.

This clone was detected only once. The rearrangement links TRBV7-6 to TRBJ2-7; 8 bases are shared with TRBD2. CDR1 SGHVS and CDR2 FNYEAQ come from the germline V gene. This CDR3 comprises 16 residues. The V gene end was trimmed by 6 bases and the J gene end by 3 bases; junction bases not matched to a gene: 13. The CDR3 DNA sequence: TGTGCCAGCAGTCAGTTAGCGGGGCTTGGGAACTACGAGCAGTACTTC. Translated: CASSQLAGLGNYEQYF.

The chain links TRBV4-3 to TRBJ2-6; D remains unclear. Germline values: CDR1 LGHNA, CDR2 YSLEER. This CDR3 spans 16 amino acids. Trimming pared 0 bases from V and 1 base from J, leaving 7 bases between. Here the CDR3 reads CASSQETGSGANVLTF. CDR3 nucleotides: TGCGCCAGCAGCCAAGAAACCGGGTCTGGGGCCAACGTCCTGACTTTC.

This clone was found a few times. This sequence joins TRBV4-1 and TRBJ1-4; TRBD1 agrees at 10 bases. The CDR3 is 15 amino acids. Germline CDR1 is MGHRA and CDR2 is YSYEKL. V gave up 4 bases and J gave up 7 bases; unmatched junction bases: 6. The CDR3 region has the DNA TGCGCCAGCAGCCGCGGGGACAGGGGTGGTGAAAAACTGTTTTTT. It encodes CASSRGDRGGEKLFF.

This clone was seen a few times. This chain uses TRBV30 with TRBJ1-2; 8 positions match TRBD1. The CDR3 covers 14 residues. V lost 3 bases to trimming and J lost 2 bases; unmatched junction nucleotides: 5. From germline, CDR1 is GTSNPN and CDR2 SVGIG (reference sequence). The CDR3 nucleotides are TGTGCCTGGAGGGACAGGGCTGGGAACTATGGCTACACCTTC. It is translated as CAWRDRAGNYGYTF.

The chain employs TRBV15 and TRBJ2-7; 8 bases are a match to TRBD2. The CDR3 runs 15 residues. V trimming: 1 base; J trimming: 5 bases; junction bases outside the gene matches: 7. Germline lookup yields CDR1 LNHNV and CDR2 YYDKDF (reference sequence). CDR3 coding DNA: TGTGCCACCAGCAGAGCAACCGGGGGGGAGGACGAGCAGTACTTC. The encoded protein is CATSRATGGEDEQYF. Using reference TRBV15 and TRBJ2-7 for the parts outside the CDR3, the full variable domain is DAMVIQNPRYQVTQFGKPVTLSCSQTLNHNVMYWYQQKSSQAPKLLFHYYDKDFNNEADTPDNFQSRRPNTSFCFLDIRSPGLGDTAMYLCATSRATGGEDEQYFGPGTRLTVT.